Presented here are 6 T cell receptor beta chains from one specimen sequenced in a study of blood T cell repertoires in COVID-19. This table comes from immunoSEQ multiplex PCR, and its TCRdb copy is limited to in-frame clones, with some not included. Here the sample spans under 150,000 clones, about 86% being singletons. Material for sequencing was peripheral blood. These TCRs come from a woman aged 40 to 50 with acute or convalescent COVID-19.

V and J are TRBV4-3 and TRBJ1-6, with 9 nucleotides matching TRBD1. V trimming: 4 bases; J trimming: 7 bases; junction bases outside the gene matches: 14. The CDR3 totals 18 residues. The V gene's germline CDR1 is LGHNA and CDR2 YSLEER. The CDR3 region has the DNA TGCGCCAGCAGCCTCCGCCTACAGGGGGCGGTGGGAAATTCACCCCTCCACTTT. The encoded protein is CASSLRLQGAVGNSPLHF.

This clone has only one observation. V gene TRBV15 combines with J gene TRBJ2-7; TRBD1 is a possible D gene (6 bases). V was trimmed by 1 base and J by 4 bases, leaving 14 bases between them. CDR3 size: 15 residues. Germline CDR1 is LNHNV and CDR2 is YYDKDF (reference sequence). The CDR3, as DNA: TGTGCCACCAGCAGAGGCCTTAGGACAGATTACGAGCAGTACTTC. Protein sequence: CATSRGLRTDYEQYF.

The genes are TRBV2 and TRBJ2-5; D remains unclear. Germline V CDR1 and CDR2: SNHLY, FYNNEI. Deletions cut 8 bases from V and 1 base from J, with 5 bases between. This CDR3 has 11 amino acids. For the CDR3, the DNA is TGTGCCAGCCAAGCCCAAGAGACCCAGTACTTC. Its translation is CASQAQETQYF. The full variable domain, with the rest looked up from reference TRBV2 and TRBJ2-5, is EPEVTQTPSHQVTQMGQEVILRCVPISNHLYFYWYRQILGQKVEFLVSFYNNEISEKSEIFDDQFSVERPDGSNFTLKIRSTKLEDSAMYFCASQAQETQYFGPGTRLLVL.

This chain connects TRBV28 to TRBJ2-5; TRBD2 matches at 11 bases. In germline, CDR1 is MDHEN, CDR2 SYDVKM. The CDR3 is 16 residues long. The V segment lost 6 bases and the J segment 1 base; nucleotides outside the gene matches: 7. The CDR3: CASRAGLAGPQETQYF. The CDR3 DNA is TGTGCCAGCAGAGCAGGACTAGCGGGCCCCCAAGAGACCCAGTACTTC.

The chain combines TRBV19 with TRBJ2-2, with D possibly TRBD2 on 6 matching bases. V lost 5 bases to trimming and J lost 2 bases, with 15 bases between them. The CDR3 runs 16 residues. Germline assignment: CDR1 LNHDA and CDR2 SQIVND (reference sequence). The CDR3 nucleotides read TGTGCCAGTAGTGTCCGGACTAATAGAAACACCGGGGAGCTGTTTTTT. This gives the protein CASSVRTNRNTGELFF.

This clone was counted a single time. The genes are TRBV6-5 and TRBJ1-1, with D possibly TRBD1 on 6 matching bases. Trimming removed 8 bases from V and 1 base from J, with 11 bases in between. The CDR3 is made up of 13 amino acids. Germline CDR1 is MNHEY and CDR2 is SVGAGI. For the CDR3, the DNA is TGTGCCAGCTCCGGACAGCCGAACACTGAAGCTTTCTTT. It translates to CASSGQPNTEAFF.